The rows below give T cell receptor beta chains drawn from one sample of a study of shared clonotypes between healthy human individuals. The data were produced by immunoSEQ multiplex PCR, yet TCRdb's version contains in-frame clones alone and is incomplete. The sample carries some 2.4 million clones, approximately 93% recorded once. Sequencing was carried out using naive CD4+ T cells from PBMCs. The receptors stem from a young man in good health. Some clones in this sample may be carry-over from other donors' samples. The CDR3 runs from the conserved cysteine through the conserved F or W. The D gene is left open where the match is weak. A clone size is listed for some rows: how often the clone was seen (once, few, many), or a class if it is expanded.

v_gene,abundance,j_gene,d_gene,CDR3nt,CDR3aa
TRBV5-1,NA,TRBJ2-5,TRBD2,TGCGCCAGCAGCCTGGCCTTGGGACTAGCGGGAGAGGACGAGACCCAGTACTTC,CASSLALGLAGEDETQYF
TRBV27,NA,TRBJ1-1,NA,TGTGCCAGCAGTTTAGAGGGAGACACTGAAGCTTTCTTT,CASSLEGDTEAFF
TRBV6-1,NA,TRBJ2-7,TRBD1,TGTGCCAGCAACCTTCGGGACAGTAGTCCCTACGAGCAGTACTTC,CASNLRDSSPYEQYF
TRBV5-1,once,TRBJ1-2,NA,TGCGCCAGCAGCCCACGCCCCGACGTATCAGGGTCTATCTATGGCTACACCTTC,CASSPRPDVSGSIYGYTF
TRBV14,NA,TRBJ2-7,TRBD1,TGTGCCAGCAGTAAACCCGGGACAGGGCCCTACGAGCAGTACTTC,CASSKPGTGPYEQYF
TRBV5-1,NA,TRBJ2-7,NA,TGCGCCAGCAGCTTGTATACCGGGCCCACTCCAGAGCAGTACTTC,CASSLYTGPTPEQYF
TRBV4-2,NA,TRBJ2-3,TRBD2,TGTGCCAGCAGATACGGGACTAGCGTTACAGATACGCAGTATTTT,CASRYGTSVTDTQYF
TRBV6-1,once,TRBJ1-2,NA,TGTGCCGCAAACCTCAGGGCGTTTAACTATGGCTACACCTTC,CAANLRAFNYGYTF
TRBV6-5,NA,TRBJ1-6,TRBD1,TGTGCCAGCAGTTACTCGGGACAGGAGTCACCCCTCCACTTT,CASSYSGQESPLHF
TRBV7-2,NA,TRBJ2-1,TRBD2,TGTGCCAGCAGCCCCGCTAGCGGGAGGCCCTACAATGAGCAGTTCTTC,CASSPASGRPYNEQFF
TRBV25-1,NA,TRBJ1-2,NA,TGTGCCAGCCGCCCAAACGGCGGACACTATGGCTACACCTTC,CASRPNGGHYGYTF
TRBV10-3,NA,TRBJ2-3,NA,TGTGCCATCATGAGTGGGAGCACAGATACGCAGTATTTT,CAIMSGSTDTQYF
TRBV4-3,NA,TRBJ2-1,TRBD2,TGCGCCAGCAGCCAAGCCAAGCGACTAGCGGGCTCCTACAATGAGCAGTTCTTC,CASSQAKRLAGSYNEQFF
TRBV7-2,NA,TRBJ2-1,NA,TGTGCCAGCAAACCCTTAGGGGGAGGGGTCAATGAGCAGTTCTTC,CASKPLGGGVNEQFF
TRBV5-1,NA,TRBJ2-1,TRBD2,TGCGCCAGCAGAGCGAGCGGGACCTACAATGAGCAGTTCTTC,CASRASGTYNEQFF
TRBV7-3,NA,TRBJ2-3,TRBD2,TGTGCCAGCAGCTTGGGACTAGCCGCCGATACGCAGTATTTT,CASSLGLAADTQYF
TRBV18,NA,TRBJ2-2,NA,TGTGCCAGCTCACCAGTGAGTGCGAGCCCCGACACCGGGGAGCTGTTTTTT,CASSPVSASPDTGELFF
TRBV18,NA,TRBJ2-7,NA,TGTGCCAGCTCACCGGGCTACGAGCAGTACTTC,CASSPGYEQYF
TRBV5-1,NA,TRBJ2-5,NA,TGCGCCAGCAGCTTCCCGCAGGGCCCGGAGACCCAGTACTTC,CASSFPQGPETQYF
TRBV7-3,NA,TRBJ1-1,TRBD1,TGTGCCAGCAGCTCCTTCAGGACAGGGCCCACTGAAGCTTTCTTT,CASSSFRTGPTEAFF
TRBV5-1,NA,TRBJ1-5,NA,TGCGCCAGCAGCTTGGGTGGCCCGAATCAGCCCCAGCATTTT,CASSLGGPNQPQHF
TRBV19,NA,TRBJ2-1,TRBD2,TGTGCCAGTAGTATTCGGGGGCTAGCGGGAGTCAATGAGCAGTTCTTC,CASSIRGLAGVNEQFF
TRBV6-1,once,TRBJ2-3,NA,TGTGCCAGCAGTGTGTTCAGGGACAGCACAGATACGCAGTATTTT,CASSVFRDSTDTQYF
TRBV27,NA,TRBJ1-5,NA,TGTGCCAGCAGAGGGATTGGTGTGTCCGACCCGAATCAGCCCCAGCATTTT,CASRGIGVSDPNQPQHF
TRBV5-5,NA,TRBJ1-3,NA,TGTGCCAGCAATCCGGCGGGGGGGCGGAGTGGAAACACCATATATTTT,CASNPAGGRSGNTIYF
TRBV30,NA,TRBJ1-6,NA,TGTGCCTGGATGAATAGAGGGGGTTCACCCCTCCACTTT,CAWMNRGGSPLHF
TRBV7-2,NA,TRBJ1-1,TRBD1,TGTGCCAGCAGCTTACAGGGGGTGAGCACTGAAGCTTTCTTT,CASSLQGVSTEAFF
TRBV19,NA,TRBJ2-2,TRBD2,TGTGCCAGTAGCCGAAGGACTAGCGGGATGATCACCGGGGAGCTGTTTTTT,CASSRRTSGMITGELFF
TRBV7-2,NA,TRBJ2-5,NA,TGTGCCAGCAGCTTAAGCTCTAGGACAGCCTCAAGAGGGACCCAGTACTTC,CASSLSSRTASRGTQYF
TRBV21-1,NA,TRBJ2-1,NA,TGTGCCAGCCACACACTAGACCCCCCCTTTTCCACTAACTACAATGAGCAGTTCTTC,CASHTLDPPFSTNYNEQFF
TRBV28,NA,TRBJ2-3,NA,TGTGCCAGCGTCAGACGGCAGGGGACAGATACGCAGTATTTT,CASVRRQGTDTQYF
TRBV15,NA,TRBJ2-2,TRBD2,TGTGCCACCAGCAGATGGACTAGCGGGAACGTCAACACCGGGGAGCTGTTTTTT,CATSRWTSGNVNTGELFF
TRBV2,few,TRBJ1-1,NA,TGTGCCAGTCAGGGGTATGGTGAAGCTTTCTTT,CASQGYGEAFF
TRBV7-3,NA,TRBJ2-5,TRBD1,TGTGCCAGCAGCTTAGGCCAGACAGGGGAGACCCAGTACTTC,CASSLGQTGETQYF
TRBV11-2,NA,TRBJ1-1,NA,TGTGCCAGCAGAGGAATCCCTCGGTCGGGGCACACTGAAGCTTTCTTT,CASRGIPRSGHTEAFF
TRBV15,once,TRBJ2-7,NA,TGTGCCACCAGCACGGACTGGCCTTACTACGAGCAGTACTTC,CATSTDWPYYEQYF
TRBV5-6,NA,TRBJ2-2,TRBD2,TGTGCCAGCAGCTTGGTTCCTAGCGGGAGCATCACCGGGGAGCTGTTTTTT,CASSLVPSGSITGELFF
TRBV2,NA,TRBJ2-1,NA,TGTGCCAGCAGTGAAGCGGGAGCTCCGGGTAATGAGCAGTTCTTC,CASSEAGAPGNEQFF